The sequence of this TCR beta chain was determined in a study of cytomegalovirus exposure and HLA in healthy donors. Findings and caveats of the study: A few chains linked to CMV were shown in vitro to be specific for CMV antigens.

Of note for this clone: Its matching antigen is unknown.

The study ran its PCR with 60 Vbeta and 13 Jbeta primers. Assay: immunoSEQ multiplex PCR; the TCRdb copy retains only in-frame clones and omits some. The table counts about 83,000 clones; 3.5% to 4% lies in the top ten. This receptor was identified in a man between 18 and 29 years old in good health and CMV-seropositive. The specimen was PBMCs.

The chain's CDR3 is CASSSTGQSSNQPQHF. DNA of the CDR3: TGTGCCAGCAGCTCTACGGGACAGAGCAGCAATCAGCCCCAGCATTTT. The chain couples TRBV6-6 to TRBJ1-5, with 7 bases that match TRBD1. With 6 bases clipped from V and 1 base from J, the junction kept 9 bases outside the gene matches. This CDR3 contains 16 residues. Germline CDR1 MNHNY, CDR2 SVGAGI (reference sequence).